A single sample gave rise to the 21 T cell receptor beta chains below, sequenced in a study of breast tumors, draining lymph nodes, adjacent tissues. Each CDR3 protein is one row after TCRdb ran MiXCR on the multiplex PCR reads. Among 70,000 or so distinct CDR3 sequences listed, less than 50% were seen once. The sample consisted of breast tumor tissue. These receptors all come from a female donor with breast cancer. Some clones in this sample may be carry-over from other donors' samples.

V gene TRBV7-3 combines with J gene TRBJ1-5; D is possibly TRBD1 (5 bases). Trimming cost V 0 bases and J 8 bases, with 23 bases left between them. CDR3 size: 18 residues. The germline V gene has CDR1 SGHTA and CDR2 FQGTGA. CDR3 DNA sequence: TGTGCCAGCAGCTTAACCGGGCTCAGCGGGGGGGTTAATGAGCCCCAGCATTTT. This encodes CASSLTGLSGGVNEPQHF.

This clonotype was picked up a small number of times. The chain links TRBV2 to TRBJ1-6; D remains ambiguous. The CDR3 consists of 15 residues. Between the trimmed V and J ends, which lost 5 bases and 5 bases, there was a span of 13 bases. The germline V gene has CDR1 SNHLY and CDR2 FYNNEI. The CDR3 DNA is TGTGCCAGCAGTCCGGGGAGGGTAAATAATTCACCCCTCCACTTT. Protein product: CASSPGRVNNSPLHF.

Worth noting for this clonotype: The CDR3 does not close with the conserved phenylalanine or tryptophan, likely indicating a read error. CDR3 residues: CASSNSWEIGNQPQHG. The CDR3 nucleotides read TGTGCCAGCAGTAACTCGTGGGAGATTGGCAATCAGCCCCAGCATGGT. The V call is TRBV6-5, the J call TRBJ1-5; D not certain. This CDR3 is built from 16 residues. Germline CDR1 is MNHEY and CDR2 is SVGAGI.

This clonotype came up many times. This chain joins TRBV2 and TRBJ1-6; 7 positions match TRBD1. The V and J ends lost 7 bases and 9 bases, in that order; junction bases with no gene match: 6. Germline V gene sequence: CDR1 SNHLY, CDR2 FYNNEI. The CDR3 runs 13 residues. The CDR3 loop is CASKDREGSPLHF. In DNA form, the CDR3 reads TGTGCCAGCAAAGACAGGGAGGGTTCACCCCTCCACTTT.

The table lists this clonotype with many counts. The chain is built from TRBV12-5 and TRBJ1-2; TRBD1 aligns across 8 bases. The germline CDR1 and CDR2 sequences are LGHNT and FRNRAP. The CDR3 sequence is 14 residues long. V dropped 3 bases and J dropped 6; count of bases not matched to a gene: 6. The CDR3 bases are TGTGCTAGTGGTTTCCTTCCAGGGGGCGATGGCTACACCTTC. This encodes CASGFLPGGDGYTF. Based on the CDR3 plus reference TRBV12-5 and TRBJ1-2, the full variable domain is DARVTQTPRHKVTEMGQEVTMRCQPILGHNTVFWYRQTMMQGLELLAYFRNRAPLDDSGMPKDRFSAEMPDATLATLKIQPSEPRDSAVYFCASGFLPGGDGYTFGSGTRLTVV.

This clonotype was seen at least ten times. CDR3 DNA: TGTGCCAGCAGTTCCCGACTAGCGGGTAGCTCCTACGAGCAGTACTTC. Translation: CASSSRLAGSSYEQYF. V and J are TRBV6-2 or TRBV6-3 and TRBJ2-7; 10 nucleotides line up with TRBD2. The CDR3 has 16 amino acids. Unmatched junction bases numbered 6, after V lost 4 bases and J lost 0 bases. Germline V CDR1 and CDR2: MNHEY, SVGEGT.

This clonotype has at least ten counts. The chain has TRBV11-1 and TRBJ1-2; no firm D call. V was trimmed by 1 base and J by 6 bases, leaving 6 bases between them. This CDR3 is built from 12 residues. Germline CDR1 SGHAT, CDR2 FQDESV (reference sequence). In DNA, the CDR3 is TGTGCCAGCAGCTTAGGTTTCGATGGCTACACCTTC. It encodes CASSLGFDGYTF.

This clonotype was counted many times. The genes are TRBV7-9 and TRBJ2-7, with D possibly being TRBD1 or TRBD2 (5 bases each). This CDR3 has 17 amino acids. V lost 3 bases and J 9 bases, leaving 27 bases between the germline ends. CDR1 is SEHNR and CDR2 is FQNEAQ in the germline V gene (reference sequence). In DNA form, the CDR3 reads TGTGCCAGCAGCTTCTTAGCCCTTGGGACCACATTAAGGGGGCAGTACTTC. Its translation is CASSFLALGTTLRGQYF. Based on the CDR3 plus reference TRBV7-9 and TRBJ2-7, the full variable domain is DTGVSQNPRHKITKRGQNVTFRCDPISEHNRLYWYRQTLGQGPEFLTYFQNEAQLEKSRLLSDRFSAERPKGSFSTLEIQRTEQGDSAMYLCASSFLALGTTLRGQYFGPGTRLTVT.

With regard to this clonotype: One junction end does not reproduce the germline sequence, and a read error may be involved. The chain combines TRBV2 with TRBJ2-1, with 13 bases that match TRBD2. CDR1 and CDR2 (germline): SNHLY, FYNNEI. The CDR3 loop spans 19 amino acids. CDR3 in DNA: TGTGTCAGCATGCCCCGACTAGCGGGGGGACAGAGCTCCTGCAATGAGCAGTTCTTC. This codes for CVSMPRLAGGQSSCNEQFF.

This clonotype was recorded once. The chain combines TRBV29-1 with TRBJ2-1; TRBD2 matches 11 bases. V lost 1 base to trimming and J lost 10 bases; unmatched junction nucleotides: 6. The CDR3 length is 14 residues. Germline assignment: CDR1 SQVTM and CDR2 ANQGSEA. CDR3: CSVEVAGGLVEQFF. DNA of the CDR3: TGCAGCGTTGAAGTAGCGGGGGGGCTAGTGGAGCAGTTCTTC.

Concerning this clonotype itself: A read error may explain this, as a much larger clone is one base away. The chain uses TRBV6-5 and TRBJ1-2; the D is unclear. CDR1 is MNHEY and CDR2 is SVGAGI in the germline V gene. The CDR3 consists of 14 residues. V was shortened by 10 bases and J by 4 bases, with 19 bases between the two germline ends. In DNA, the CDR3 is TGTGCCACCAAAAACAGTGGGCAACCCTATGGCTACACCTTC. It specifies CATKNSGQPYGYTF.

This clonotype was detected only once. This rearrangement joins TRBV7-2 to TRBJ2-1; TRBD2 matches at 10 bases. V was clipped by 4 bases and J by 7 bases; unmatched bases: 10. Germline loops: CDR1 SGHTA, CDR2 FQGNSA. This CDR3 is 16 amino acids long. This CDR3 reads CASSSGVAGGGNEQFF. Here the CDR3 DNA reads TGTGCCAGCAGCTCGGGGGTAGCGGGAGGCGGGAATGAGCAGTTCTTC.

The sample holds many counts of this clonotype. The DNA of the CDR3 is TGTGCCAGCAGCCCTCAGACAGGGAAGAGCTCCTACAATGAGCAGTTCTTC. Its translation: CASSPQTGKSSYNEQFF. The chain uses TRBV7-9 and TRBJ2-1; 7 bases agree with TRBD1. Looked up from germline, CDR1 is SEHNR and CDR2 is FQNEAQ (reference sequence). V shed 5 bases, J shed 0 bases, and the junction held 10 bases outside the gene matches. The CDR3 sequence is 17 residues long.

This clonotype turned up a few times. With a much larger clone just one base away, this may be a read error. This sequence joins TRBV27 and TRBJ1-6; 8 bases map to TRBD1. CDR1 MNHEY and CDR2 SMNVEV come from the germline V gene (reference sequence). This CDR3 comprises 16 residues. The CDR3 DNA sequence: TGTGCCAGCAGTCTTGGACAGGGTTCCTATAATTCATCCCTCCACTTT. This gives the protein CASSLGQGSYNSSLHF.

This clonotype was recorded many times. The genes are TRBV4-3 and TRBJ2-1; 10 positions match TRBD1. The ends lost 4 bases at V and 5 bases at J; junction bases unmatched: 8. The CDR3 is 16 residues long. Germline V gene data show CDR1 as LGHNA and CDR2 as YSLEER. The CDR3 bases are TGCGCCAGCAGCCCTAGGGGGGACAGGGGAGACAATGAGCAGTTCTTC. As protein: CASSPRGDRGDNEQFF.

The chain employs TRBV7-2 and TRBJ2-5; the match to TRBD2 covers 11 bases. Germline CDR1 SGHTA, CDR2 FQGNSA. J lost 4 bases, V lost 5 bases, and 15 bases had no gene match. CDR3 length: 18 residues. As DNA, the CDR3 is TGTGCCAGCAGCCGAACACCTCAGACTAGCGGGGCGGGAGAGACCCAGTACTTC. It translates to CASSRTPQTSGAGETQYF.

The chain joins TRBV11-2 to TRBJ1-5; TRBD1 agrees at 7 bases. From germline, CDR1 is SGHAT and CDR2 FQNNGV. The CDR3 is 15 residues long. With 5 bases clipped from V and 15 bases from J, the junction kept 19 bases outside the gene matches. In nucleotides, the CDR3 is TGTGCCAGCAGCCTATTCCAGGGGGTATATTGTTTGTGGCATTTT. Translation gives CASSLFQGVYCLWHF.

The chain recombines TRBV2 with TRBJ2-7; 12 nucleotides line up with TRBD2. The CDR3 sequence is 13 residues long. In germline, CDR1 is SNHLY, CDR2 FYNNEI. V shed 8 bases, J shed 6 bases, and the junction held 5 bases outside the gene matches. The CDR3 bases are TGTGCCAGCTGCGGACTAGCGGGGACCGAGCAGTACTTC. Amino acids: CASCGLAGTEQYF.

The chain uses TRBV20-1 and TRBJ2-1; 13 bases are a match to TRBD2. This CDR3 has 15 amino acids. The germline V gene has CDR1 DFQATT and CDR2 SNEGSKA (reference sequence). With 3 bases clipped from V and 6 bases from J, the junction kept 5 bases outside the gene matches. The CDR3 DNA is TGCAGTGCTAGTTGGACTAGCGGGGGTCCCAATGAGCAGTTCTTC. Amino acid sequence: CSASWTSGGPNEQFF.

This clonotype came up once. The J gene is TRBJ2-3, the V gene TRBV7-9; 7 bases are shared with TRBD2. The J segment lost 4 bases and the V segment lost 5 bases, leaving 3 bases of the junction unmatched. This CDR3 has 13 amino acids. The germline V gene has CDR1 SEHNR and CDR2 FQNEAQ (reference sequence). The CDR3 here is CASSRGGADTQYF. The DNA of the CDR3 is TGTGCCAGCAGCCGGGGAGGGGCAGATACGCAGTATTTT.

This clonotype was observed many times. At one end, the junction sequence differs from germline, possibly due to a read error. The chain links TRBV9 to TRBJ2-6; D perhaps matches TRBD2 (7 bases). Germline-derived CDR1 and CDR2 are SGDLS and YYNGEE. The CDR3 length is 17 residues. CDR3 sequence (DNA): TGTGCCAGCAGCGTAGCTAGGGGGGGCTCTGGGGCCACCGTCCTGACTTTC. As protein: CASSVARGGSGATVLTF.